Included here is one T cell receptor (beta chain) sequence, with context. Its antigen is unknown. TCRdb fed the reads into MiXCR, producing one record per CDR3 protein. The sample lists about 830,000 distinct CDR3 sequences, about 30% seen once, with around 12% in the top ten. These data are taken from a study of T cell repertoires in cytomegalovirus infection. As for the study in general: Well-studied HLA-B-restricted epitopes and recently identified HLA-C-restricted epitopes of CMV were both used in the study. CMV infection and matching HLA type were both indicated by public TCR beta signatures. Findings and caveats of the study: The ex vivo response was dominated by HLA-C-restricted CMV-specific TCR beta clonotypes. Summed frequency of shared TCR beta families picked out CMV carriers who also had the relevant HLA.

The input for sequencing was cultured CD8+ T cells from PBMCs, taken from culture after CMV antigen stimulation. The receptor was isolated from a human donor in good health (CMV status not recorded). Some clones in this sample may be carry-over from other donors' samples.

The CDR3 loop reads CASSRWDGGEANEQFF. The DNA for the CDR3 is TGCGCCAGCAGCCGTTGGGACGGGGGGGAAGCAAATGAGCAGTTCTTC. The chain has TRBV4-1 and TRBJ2-1; 8 positions match TRBD2. The CDR3 extends over 16 amino acids. Germline values: CDR1 MGHRA, CDR2 YSYEKL. With 4 bases clipped from V and 7 bases from J, the junction kept 12 bases outside the gene matches.